The entry below describes one T cell receptor beta chain. Antigen: not known. Germline loops: CDR1 MNHEY, CDR2 SMNVEV (reference sequence). V was clipped by 6 bases and J by 9 bases; unmatched bases: 8. This CDR3 contains 15 residues. The data were obtained in a study of cytomegalovirus exposure and HLA in healthy donors. Broader study findings: Sequence variants that were highly shared formed a cluster that was likely a sequencing artifact. For most TCR beta V segments, an earlier analysis put the productive rate at about 87% or about 30% of the time.

Vbeta (60) and Jbeta (13) primers were used in the PCR. Profiled with immunoSEQ multiplex PCR; TCRdb holds only in-frame clones, not every one. The sample consists of about 150,000 clones, roughly 85% of them appearing once. Material: PBMCs. This clonotype was sampled from a male donor in good health and CMV-seronegative. The chain couples TRBV27 to TRBJ2-1; TRBD2 aligns across 13 bases. The CDR3 loop is CASRVGLAGEGEQFF. The CDR3 DNA reads TGTGCCAGCAGAGTTGGACTAGCGGGAGAGGGTGAGCAGTTCTTC.